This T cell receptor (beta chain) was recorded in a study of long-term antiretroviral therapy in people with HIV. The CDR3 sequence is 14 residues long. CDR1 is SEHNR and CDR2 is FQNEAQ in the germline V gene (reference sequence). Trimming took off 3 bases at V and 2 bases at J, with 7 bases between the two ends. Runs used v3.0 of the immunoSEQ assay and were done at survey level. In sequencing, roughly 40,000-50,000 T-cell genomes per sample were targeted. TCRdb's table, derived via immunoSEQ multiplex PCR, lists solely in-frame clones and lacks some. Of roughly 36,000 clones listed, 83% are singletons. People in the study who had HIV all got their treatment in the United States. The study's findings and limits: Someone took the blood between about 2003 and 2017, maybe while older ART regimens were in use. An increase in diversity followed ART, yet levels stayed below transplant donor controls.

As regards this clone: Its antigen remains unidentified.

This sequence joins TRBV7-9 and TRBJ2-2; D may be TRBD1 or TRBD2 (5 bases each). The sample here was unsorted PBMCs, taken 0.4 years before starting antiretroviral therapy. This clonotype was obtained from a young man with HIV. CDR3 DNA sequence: TGTGCCAGCAGCTTCTGGGACAACACCGGGGAGCTGTTTTTT. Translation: CASSFWDNTGELFF.